This entry lists 26 T cell receptor beta chains sequenced from one sample in a study of CXCR3-negative and CXCR3-positive naive CD8 T cells. Researchers prepared the TRB cDNA libraries using 5' RACE with UMI labels. Using the 5' RACE reads, TCRdb records one entry per CDR3 protein without DNA. Recorded for this sample: 70,000 to 100,000 distinct CDR3 sequences. The sample taken for sequencing was naive CXCR3- CD8+ T cells from blood. The subset denotes: CD45RO-CCR7+CD27+CD95- naive CD8+ T cells lacking CXCR3 (TNR3-). Every receptor here comes from a human donor in good health. Some clones in this sample may be carry-over from other donors' samples.

V usage is TRBV28 and J usage is TRBJ2-1; TCRdb gives TRBD2 as the D gene, but with no DNA this cannot be confirmed. The CDR3 length is 14 residues. In germline, CDR1 is MDHEN, CDR2 SYDVKM. Here the CDR3 reads CASSLWEGGDEQFF. Full variable domain (missing parts from reference TRBV28 and TRBJ2-1): DVKVTQSSRYLVKRTGEKVFLECVQDMDHENMFWYRQDPGLGLRLIYFSYDVKMKEKGDIPEGYSVSREKKERFSLILESASTNQTSMYLCASSLWEGGDEQFFGPGTRLTVL.

The chain carries TRBV6-5 and TRBJ1-1. Germline CDR1 reads MNHEY; CDR2 reads SVGAGI. The CDR3 extends over 12 amino acids. This chain's CDR3 is CASSFGSTEAFF.

The chain recombines TRBV12-3 or TRBV12-4 with TRBJ2-1; no DNA is available, so the TRBD2 call from TCRdb remains unchecked. This CDR3 contains 12 residues. The CDR3 sequence is CASSWRLAGPFF.

The chain has TRBV25-1 and TRBJ2-4; TCRdb's D call of TRBD1 is untestable without DNA. Germline V CDR1 and CDR2: MGHDK, SYGVNS. The CDR3 length is 14 residues. The CDR3 protein is CASRSPGQGNIQYF. Full variable domain (outside the CDR3, taken from reference TRBV25-1 and TRBJ2-4): EADIYQTPRYLVIGTGKKITLECSQTMGHDKMYWYQQDPGMELHLIHYSYGVNSTEKGDLSSESTVSRIRTEHFPLTLESARPSHTSQYLCASRSPGQGNIQYFGAGTRLSVL.

J is TRBJ2-7 and V is TRBV9; TCRdb indicates TRBD2, and absent DNA this call remains unverified. The germline V gene has CDR1 SGDLS and CDR2 YYNGEE. This CDR3 contains 16 residues. CDR3: CASSVGLAGAGYEQYF.

This chain joins TRBV14 and TRBJ2-1. The CDR3 length is 16 residues. CDR1 is SGHDN and CDR2 is FVKESK in the germline V gene. CDR3: CASSLYAADYYNEQFF.

The chain couples TRBV7-9 to TRBJ1-4; the TRBD1 assignment by TCRdb is unverifiable without DNA. CDR3 length: 18 amino acids. The germline gives CDR1 SEHNR, CDR2 FQNEAQ (reference sequence). This chain's CDR3 is CASSSFPGQGRGDEKLFF.

V usage is TRBV6-6 and J usage is TRBJ2-5; TCRdb names TRBD1, which stays unverified in the absence of DNA. Germline-derived CDR1 and CDR2 are MNHNY and SVGAGI (reference sequence). The CDR3 runs 16 residues. The CDR3: CASSYSSPPGGETQYF.

The J gene is TRBJ1-4, the V gene TRBV7-6; TCRdb's D call, TRBD1, is unchecked because there is no DNA. The CDR3 has 16 residues. Germline loops: CDR1 SGHVS, CDR2 FNYEAQ. This CDR3 reads CASSSPRGATNEKLFF.

The chain uses TRBV5-1 and TRBJ2-2; the D call from TCRdb, TRBD1, cannot be confirmed without DNA. This CDR3 contains 12 residues. CDR1 SGHRS and CDR2 YFSETQ come from the germline V gene. The CDR3 spells CASSLFREELFF.

This CDR3 is CASGWAGRGSDTQYF. The rearrangement joins TRBV12-3 or TRBV12-4 to TRBJ2-3; no DNA is available, so the TRBD2 call from TCRdb remains unchecked. The CDR3 contains 15 residues.

This sequence joins TRBV11-2 and TRBJ2-3. The CDR3 spans 12 residues. The germline gives CDR1 SGHAT, CDR2 FQNNGV. The CDR3 loop reads CASSLGVDTQYF.

The gene calls are TRBV6-5 and TRBJ1-1. The germline gives CDR1 MNHEY, CDR2 SVGAGI. The CDR3 length is 14 residues. This CDR3 reads CASSSWTEATEAFF.

The chain recombines TRBV7-7 with TRBJ2-1; TCRdb indicates TRBD2, and absent DNA this call remains unverified. The CDR3 is 17 residues long. Germline CDR1 reads SSHAT; CDR2 reads FNYEAQ (reference sequence). The CDR3 is CASSLTPTSGTRNEQFF.

The chain employs TRBV20-1 and TRBJ1-2; TCRdb selects TRBD1, and the lack of DNA leaves this call unchecked. CDR3 size: 15 residues. CDR1 is DFQATT and CDR2 is SNEGSKA in the germline V gene (reference sequence). CDR3 loop: CSAPGRGVEYYGYTF.

The chain has TRBV29-1 and TRBJ2-7; TCRdb names TRBD1, which stays unverified in the absence of DNA. In germline, CDR1 is SQVTM, CDR2 ANQGSEA. The CDR3 length is 13 residues. The CDR3: CSVDEGGAREQYF.

The chain recombines TRBV11-2 with TRBJ2-7. CDR3 length: 13 amino acids. The germline CDR1 and CDR2 sequences are SGHAT and FQNNGV. CDR3 loop: CASSPIRAHEQYF.

This chain uses TRBV29-1 with TRBJ2-7; TCRdb's assignment of TRBD1 cannot be checked, as there is no DNA. Germline V lookup: CDR1 SQVTM, CDR2 ANQGSEA. The CDR3 is 14 amino acids. The CDR3 is CSVVQGYSSYEQYF.

The chain employs TRBV29-1 and TRBJ2-1; the TCRdb call, TRBD1, lacks DNA for checking. This CDR3 region has 11 residues. Germline-derived CDR1 and CDR2 are SQVTM and ANQGSEA. CDR3 sequence reads: CSGDRYNEQFF.

The genes are TRBV6-2 or TRBV6-3 and TRBJ1-2; TCRdb gives TRBD1 as the D gene, but with no DNA this cannot be confirmed. CDR1 and CDR2 (germline): MNHEY, SVGEGT. The CDR3 has 13 amino acids. The CDR3 loop reads CASRDGRSYGYTF.

The chain links TRBV28 to TRBJ2-6; TCRdb indicates TRBD1, and absent DNA this call remains unverified. Germline lookup yields CDR1 MDHEN and CDR2 SYDVKM. The CDR3 covers 19 residues. CDR3 sequence: CASSLGMGTGAAGANVLTF.

This rearrangement joins TRBV5-1 to TRBJ2-5. Germline CDR1 reads SGHRS; CDR2 reads YFSETQ. The CDR3 length is 11 residues. The CDR3 loop is CASSDEETQYF.

This chain connects TRBV9 to TRBJ2-1. There are 12 residues in the CDR3. Germline assignment: CDR1 SGDLS and CDR2 YYNGEE. The CDR3 here is CASTDYTNEQFF. The full variable domain, in which reference TRBV9 and TRBJ2-1 provide the parts outside the CDR3, is DSGVTQTPKHLITATGQRVTLRCSPRSGDLSVYWYQQSLDQGLQFLIQYYNGEERAKGNILERFSAQQFPDLHSELNLSSLELGDSALYFCASTDYTNEQFFGPGTRLTVL.

The genes are TRBV30 and TRBJ1-6; the TCRdb call, TRBD1, lacks DNA for checking. The CDR3 runs to 14 residues. CDR1 is GTSNPN, CDR2 SVGIG, per germline (reference sequence). This CDR3 reads CAWSVLVGGSPLHF.

The rearrangement joins TRBV29-1 to TRBJ2-7; TCRdb lists TRBD2, though no DNA is available to test this call. The CDR3 has 13 amino acids. Germline V gene sequence: CDR1 SQVTM, CDR2 ANQGSEA. CDR3 loop: CSVEGGGSYEQYF.

This chain links TRBV24-1 with TRBJ1-1. The CDR3 is made up of 13 amino acids. The germline V gene encodes CDR1 KGHDR and CDR2 SFDVKD. The CDR3 here is CATSDLLGTEAFF.